This is a list of T cell receptor beta chains from one sample in a study of T cell responses to AZD1222 COVID-19 vaccine. Libraries were prepared by immunoSEQ multiplex PCR; TCRdb keeps only in-frame clonotypes and omits some of them. The sample has some 140,000 clones, 70% to 90% seen once. Sequencing was performed on peripheral blood, taken on day 0 of AZD1222 vaccination. These receptors came from an adult in good health. The conserved cysteine and the conserved F or W are not part of the CDR3 here. Fields, in order: J gene, V gene, CDR3 protein.

TRBJ1-1	TRBV6-2/TRBV6-3	ASSYSDRVEAF
TRBJ1-1	TRBV6-1	ASSEKENTEAF
TRBJ1-2	TRBV5-4	ASSLAGNYGYT
TRBJ1-5	TRBV5-6	ASSLARTVNQPQH
TRBJ1-6	TRBV12-3/TRBV12-4	ASTQDNSPLH
TRBJ1-2	TRBV7-8	ASSLVSRTGKNNYGYT
TRBJ1-1	TRBV5-1	ASSFGAPLNTEAF
TRBJ2-3	TRBV4-1	ASSHKRSTDTQY
TRBJ2-2	TRBV15	ATSGRPLIANTGELF
TRBJ1-5	TRBV27	ASRTGGKDQPQH
TRBJ1-5	TRBV20-1	SAYRPNLQH
TRBJ1-2	TRBV4-3	ASSQLGVLNYGYT
TRBJ2-4	TRBV2	ASSGLTQRNIQY
TRBJ2-2	TRBV10-3	AVFRGQSGELF
TRBJ1-1	TRBV19	ASSTGRFTEAF
TRBJ2-5	TRBV4-1	ASSQAGGRLLEGGPETQY
TRBJ1-2	TRBV4-3	ASSQGSVGQLLGYT
TRBJ2-2	TRBV10-1	ASKADSGIAGELF
TRBJ1-6	TRBV6-5	ASSYFRGAPLH
TRBJ1-1	TRBV10-3	AIVGGTEAF
TRBJ1-2	TRBV6-5	ASSYSIGENYGYT
TRBJ1-2	TRBV7-2	ASSEDRGVNGYT